Listed below are T cell receptor beta chains from one sample, sequenced in a study of a mutant IDH1 vaccine in newly diagnosed glioma. Sequencing used immunoSEQ multiplex PCR; TCRdb keeps in-frame clones, though not all of them. In the table there are 25,000 to 30,000 clones, under 80% of which are singletons. No cognate antigen is known for these TCRs. Sequenced here: PBMCs, sampled from a glioma patient whose treatment included an IDH1 peptide vaccine. These receptors all stem from a man aged 50 to 60 with glioma. The CDR3 runs from the conserved cysteine through the conserved F or W. D genes are given only for firm matches. Expanded clones are given a class, and other clones once, few, many or no size at all.

CDR3: CAWTPGTGDYGYTF; DNA: TGTGCCTGGACCCCCGGGACAGGGGACTATGGCTACACCTTC; D: TRBD1; size: NA; J: TRBJ1-2; V: TRBV30
CDR3: CASSVGSGTEETQYF; DNA: TGTGCCAGCAGCGTAGGATCCGGGACAGAAGAGACCCAGTACTTC; D: TRBD1; size: NA; J: TRBJ2-5; V: TRBV9
CDR3: CASSLDATSHGYTF; DNA: TGTGCCAGCAGCTTGGATGCAACCAGCCATGGCTACACCTTC; D: NA; size: NA; J: TRBJ1-2; V: TRBV5-6
CDR3: CASSWGLAGPETQYF; DNA: TGTGCCAGCTCCTGGGGACTAGCGGGCCCAGAGACCCAGTACTTC; D: TRBD2; size: NA; J: TRBJ2-5; V: TRBV5-4
CDR3: CASSLETSTVKTQYF; DNA: TGTGCCAGCAGCCTTGAAACATCAACTGTAAAGACCCAGTACTTC; D: NA; size: NA; J: TRBJ2-5; V: TRBV5-4
CDR3: CASSFGDRGAHQPQHF; DNA: TGTGCCAGCAGCTTTGGGGACAGGGGCGCTCATCAGCCCCAGCATTTT; D: TRBD1; size: NA; J: TRBJ1-5; V: TRBV7-9
CDR3: CASSPGGSGGSETQYF; DNA: TGTGCCAGCAGTCCTGGGGGTAGCGGGGGTTCCGAGACCCAGTACTTC; D: TRBD2; size: few; J: TRBJ2-5; V: TRBV2
CDR3: CASSSQVSQETQYF; DNA: TGTGCCAGCAGCTCTCAGGTTTCACAAGAGACCCAGTACTTC; D: NA; size: NA; J: TRBJ2-5; V: TRBV5-4
CDR3: CASSLGRGRSGNTIYF; DNA: TGTGCCAGCAGCTTAGGGCGGGGTCGCTCTGGAAACACCATATATTTT; D: NA; size: NA; J: TRBJ1-3; V: TRBV7-6
CDR3: CASSLEGSSYEQYF; DNA: TGTGCCAGCAGCTTGGAAGGTAGCAGCTACGAGCAGTACTTC; D: NA; size: once; J: TRBJ2-7; V: TRBV5-4
CDR3: CASSPIAREAEAFF; DNA: TGTGCCAGTAGTCCGATCGCGAGGGAAGCTGAAGCTTTCTTT; D: NA; size: once; J: TRBJ1-1; V: TRBV19
CDR3: CASSVDGSNQPQHF; DNA: TGTGCCAGCAGCGTAGACGGTAGCAATCAGCCCCAGCATTTT; D: NA; size: few; J: TRBJ1-5; V: TRBV9
CDR3: CASSLPEGTSGRLAVFEQYF; DNA: TGTGCCAGCAGTTTACCGGAGGGGACTAGCGGGAGGCTCGCGGTGTTCGAGCAGTACTTC; D: TRBD2; size: NA; J: TRBJ2-7; V: TRBV28
CDR3: CASSTPSRPDSADTQYF; DNA: TGCGCCAGCAGCACACCCTCGCGGCCCGATTCAGCAGATACGCAGTATTTT; D: NA; size: NA; J: TRBJ2-3; V: TRBV4-1
CDR3: CASSDPQGSTIYF; DNA: TGTGCCAGCAGCGATCCACAGGGGTCCACCATATATTTT; D: TRBD1; size: NA; J: TRBJ1-3; V: TRBV6-5
CDR3: CASSYTGAGYGYTF; DNA: TGTGCCAGCAGCTATACAGGGGCGGGCTATGGCTACACCTTC; D: TRBD1; size: NA; J: TRBJ1-2; V: TRBV11-2
CDR3: CASSMGLDGQYF; DNA: TGTGCCAGCAGCATGGGTCTCGACGGACAGTACTTC; D: NA; size: NA; J: TRBJ2-7; V: TRBV7-9
CDR3: CASSFWSTGGEKLFF; DNA: TGTGCCAGCAGCTTTTGGTCGACAGGTGGTGAAAAACTGTTTTTT; D: NA; size: NA; J: TRBJ1-4; V: TRBV7-9
CDR3: CASSTGQGFGYEQYF; DNA: TGTGCCAGTAGTACTGGCCAGGGGTTTGGTTACGAGCAGTACTTC; D: NA; size: NA; J: TRBJ2-7; V: TRBV19
CDR3: CASSVHRLETQYF; DNA: TGCGCCAGCAGCGTGCACCGTCTGGAGACCCAGTACTTC; D: NA; size: NA; J: TRBJ2-5; V: TRBV5-1
CDR3: CASTPDYYTGELFF; DNA: TGTGCCAGTACCCCGGACTATTACACCGGGGAGCTGTTTTTT; D: NA; size: NA; J: TRBJ2-2; V: TRBV19
CDR3: CAGGNSNQPQHF; DNA: TGTGCCGGGGGGAATAGCAATCAGCCCCAGCATTTT; D: NA; size: few; J: TRBJ1-5; V: TRBV19
CDR3: CASSLDNVPTDTQYF; DNA: TGTGCCAGCAGCTTAGATAATGTCCCCACAGATACGCAGTATTTT; D: NA; size: NA; J: TRBJ2-3; V: TRBV11-2
CDR3: CASSADSSNYGYTF; DNA: TGTGCCAGCTCGGCGGACAGTTCTAACTATGGCTACACCTTC; D: NA; size: NA; J: TRBJ1-2; V: TRBV18
CDR3: CASRETGVGNTIYF; DNA: TGTGCCAGCAGAGAAACAGGGGTAGGAAACACCATATATTTT; D: TRBD1; size: NA; J: TRBJ1-3; V: TRBV14
CDR3: CASRVELGNEKLFF; DNA: TGTGCCAGTAGGGTGGAATTGGGTAATGAAAAACTGTTTTTT; D: NA; size: few; J: TRBJ1-4; V: TRBV19
CDR3: CASSPISGEPQHF; DNA: TGTGCCAGCTCACCCATCAGTGGTGAGCCCCAGCATTTT; D: NA; size: NA; J: TRBJ1-5; V: TRBV18
CDR3: CASSLVQGMNTEAFF; DNA: TGCGCCAGCAGCTTGGTCCAAGGGATGAACACTGAAGCTTTCTTT; D: NA; size: NA; J: TRBJ1-1; V: TRBV5-1
CDR3: CASSSGGQGTEAFF; DNA: TGTGCCAGTAGTTCTGGGGGGCAGGGCACTGAAGCTTTCTTT; D: NA; size: once; J: TRBJ1-1; V: TRBV19
CDR3: CASSSSEGADLTEAFF; DNA: TGTGCCAGCAGCAGCTCGGAGGGGGCCGATCTCACTGAAGCTTTCTTT; D: TRBD1; size: NA; J: TRBJ1-1; V: TRBV7-9
CDR3: CSVGSGADNEQFF; DNA: TGCAGCGTTGGGTCGGGGGCAGACAATGAGCAGTTCTTC; D: NA; size: NA; J: TRBJ2-1; V: TRBV29-1
CDR3: CASSPSPAVSSYNEQFF; DNA: TGTGCCAGCAGCCCCTCCCCGGCCGTAAGCTCCTACAATGAGCAGTTCTTC; D: NA; size: NA; J: TRBJ2-1; V: TRBV14
CDR3: CASSLVLAGADTQYF; DNA: TGTGCCAGCAGTTTGGTCCTAGCGGGAGCAGATACGCAGTATTTT; D: TRBD2; size: NA; J: TRBJ2-3; V: TRBV27
CDR3: CSVGDGPYEQYF; DNA: TGCAGCGTTGGGGACGGACCCTACGAGCAGTACTTC; D: NA; size: NA; J: TRBJ2-7; V: TRBV29-1
CDR3: CASSLSGNQPQHF; DNA: TGTGCCAGCAGTTTAAGTGGGAATCAGCCCCAGCATTTT; D: NA; size: NA; J: TRBJ1-5; V: TRBV7-2
CDR3: CASSLGPSNQPQHF; DNA: TGTGCCAGCAGCTTAGGCCCCTCTAATCAGCCCCAGCATTTT; D: NA; size: NA; J: TRBJ1-5; V: TRBV7-2
CDR3: CASSQDAFSGNTIYF; DNA: TGCGCCAGCAGCCAAGATGCCTTCTCTGGAAACACCATATATTTT; D: NA; size: NA; J: TRBJ1-3; V: TRBV4-3
CDR3: CASTPEWASNQPQHF; DNA: TGTGCCAGCACCCCTGAGTGGGCGAGCAATCAGCCCCAGCATTTT; D: NA; size: NA; J: TRBJ1-5; V: TRBV7-8
CDR3: CASSQGSTYGYTF; DNA: TGTGCCAGCAGCCAAGGCTCTACGTACGGCTACACCTTC; D: NA; size: NA; J: TRBJ1-2; V: TRBV4-2
CDR3: CASSLVRGYGYTF; DNA: TGTGCCAGCAGCTTAGTACGGGGCTATGGCTACACCTTC; D: NA; size: NA; J: TRBJ1-2; V: TRBV7-2
CDR3: CASRPFPNYGYTF; DNA: TGTGCCAGCAGACCCTTCCCCAACTATGGCTACACCTTC; D: NA; size: NA; J: TRBJ1-2; V: TRBV7-9
CDR3: CSAGTSESYNEQFF; DNA: TGCAGCGCCGGGACTAGCGAGTCCTACAATGAGCAGTTCTTC; D: TRBD2; size: NA; J: TRBJ2-1; V: TRBV29-1
CDR3: CASSTTGGYYTF; DNA: TGTGCCAGCAGTACAACAGGGGGATACTACACCTTC; D: TRBD1; size: NA; J: TRBJ1-2; V: TRBV27
CDR3: CASRAGEQYF; DNA: TGCGCCAGCAGGGCGGGGGAGCAGTACTTC; D: NA; size: NA; J: TRBJ2-7; V: TRBV5-1
CDR3: CASSQDEGFGYTF; DNA: TGTGCCAGCAGCCAAGATGAGGGCTTTGGCTACACCTTC; D: NA; size: NA; J: TRBJ1-2; V: TRBV14
CDR3: CASSLTTVAYEQYF; DNA: TGTGCCAGCAGCCTAACGACTGTGGCCTACGAGCAGTACTTC; D: NA; size: NA; J: TRBJ2-7; V: TRBV7-8
CDR3: CASSLVGSNNNYEQYF; DNA: TGCGCCAGCAGCTTGGTTGGGTCAAACAACAACTACGAGCAGTACTTC; D: NA; size: NA; J: TRBJ2-7; V: TRBV5-1
CDR3: CASSLARFGRGETQYF; DNA: TGTGCCAGCAGCTTAGCGCGGTTTGGCCGGGGGGAGACCCAGTACTTC; D: NA; size: NA; J: TRBJ2-5; V: TRBV7-8
CDR3: CAIKRGEGNTEAFF; DNA: TGTGCCATCAAAAGGGGCGAGGGGAACACTGAAGCTTTCTTT; D: NA; size: NA; J: TRBJ1-1; V: TRBV10-3
CDR3: CASSYRPSGIPYEQYF; DNA: TGTGCCAGCAGTTACCGTCCTAGCGGGATTCCCTACGAGCAGTACTTC; D: TRBD2; size: NA; J: TRBJ2-7; V: TRBV6-5
CDR3: CASQDIGQGGSDTQYF; DNA: TGTGCCAGCCAGGATATAGGACAGGGCGGCTCAGATACGCAGTATTTT; D: TRBD1; size: once; J: TRBJ2-3; V: TRBV2
CDR3: CASSRGDGSYEQYF; DNA: TGCGCCAGCAGCCGGGGGGACGGATCCTACGAGCAGTACTTC; D: TRBD2; size: once; J: TRBJ2-7; V: TRBV5-1
CDR3: CASSLGTLRTDGYTF; DNA: TGTGCCAGCAGCTTAGGGACTCTCAGAACGGATGGCTACACCTTC; D: NA; size: NA; J: TRBJ1-2; V: TRBV7-2
CDR3: CASSQDSLNTEAFF; DNA: TGCGCCAGCAGCCAAGATTCACTGAACACTGAAGCTTTCTTT; D: NA; size: once; J: TRBJ1-1; V: TRBV4-1
CDR3: CAIRGSLREMGETQYF; DNA: TGTGCCATCAGAGGGTCGTTACGGGAGATGGGAGAGACCCAGTACTTC; D: NA; size: NA; J: TRBJ2-5; V: TRBV10-3
CDR3: CASSQVGGGSGANVLTF; DNA: TGCGCCAGCAGCCAAGTGGGCGGCGGCTCTGGGGCCAACGTCCTGACTTTC; D: NA; size: NA; J: TRBJ2-6; V: TRBV4-1
CDR3: CASSKLAGGPREQFF; DNA: TGTGCCAGCAGTAAGTTAGCGGGAGGGCCACGTGAGCAGTTCTTC; D: TRBD2; size: once; J: TRBJ2-1; V: TRBV27
CDR3: CASSPSYRLNTGELFF; DNA: TGTGCCAGCTCACCGTCTTACAGGCTCAACACCGGGGAGCTGTTTTTT; D: NA; size: NA; J: TRBJ2-2; V: TRBV18